This T cell receptor beta chain was recovered during a study of beta chain features in type 1 diabetes. Study-level information: When patients were set against healthy donors, age, gender and cell yields were similar. Cells sorted and examined across all samples totaled around 110,000,000. General study points: Among all four CD4+ subsets, Type 1 diabetes patients had TCRB CDR3s that were moderately but significantly shorter.

The study reverse transcribed the entire isolated RNA, so it sequenced expressed TCRB transcripts. Clones were sequenced by immunoSEQ multiplex PCR, and TCRdb holds only the in-frame ones, with some missing. The table shows about 340,000 clones, with roughly 13% occurring only once. At least ten counts were recorded for this clone. The target antigen is unknown. The trim removed 7 bases at V and 3 bases at J, leaving 9 bases unmatched. Germline loops: CDR1 SQVTM, CDR2 ANQGSEA. The CDR3 runs to 14 residues. The sequence derives from a woman under 30 with type 1 diabetes. The chain carries TRBV29-1 and TRBJ2-7; 10 nucleotides align to TRBD2. Specimen: naive CD4+ T cells from blood. CDR3 DNA: TGCAGCGCTTTGAGGTCTAGCGGGAGCTACGAGCAGTACTTC. This gives the protein CSALRSSGSYEQYF.